This T cell receptor beta chain was recorded in a study of cytomegalovirus exposure and HLA in healthy donors. In the study overall: Findings of an earlier analysis included roughly 110 million unique TCR beta sequences from 180 million or so T cells. Whole-study findings and limits: Across donors, most TCRs were seen rarely, yet some public ones were widespread.

On this clone: Antigen unknown. The same CDR3 arises from other DNA sequences in this sample as well.

The ends lost 2 bases at V and 3 bases at J; junction bases unmatched: 2. The CDR3 length is 16 residues. The V gene's germline CDR1 is SGHRS and CDR2 YFSETQ. The donors were healthy bone marrow donors. Donors likely had unrecorded immune exposures despite being nominally healthy when sampled. The study ran its PCR with 60 Vbeta and 13 Jbeta primers. The table came from immunoSEQ multiplex PCR; TCRdb's copy has only in-frame clones and leaves some out. Of about 170,000 clones listed, over 60% are singletons. Sequencing was carried out using PBMCs. The receptor was isolated from a woman between 45 and 65 years old in good health and CMV-seronegative. The gene calls are TRBV5-1 and TRBJ2-3; 14 nucleotides align to TRBD2. The CDR3 loop is CASSLRTSGRTDTQYF. DNA for the CDR3: TGCGCCAGCAGCTTACGGACTAGCGGGAGGACAGATACGCAGTATTTT.